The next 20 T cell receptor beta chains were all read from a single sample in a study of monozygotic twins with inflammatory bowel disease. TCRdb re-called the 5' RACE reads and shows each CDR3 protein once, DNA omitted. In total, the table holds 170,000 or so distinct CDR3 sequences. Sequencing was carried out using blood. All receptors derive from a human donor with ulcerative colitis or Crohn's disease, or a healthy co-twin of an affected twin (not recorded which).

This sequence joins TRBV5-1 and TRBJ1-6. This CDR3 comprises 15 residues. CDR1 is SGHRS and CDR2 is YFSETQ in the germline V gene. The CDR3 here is CASSSRVDANSPLHF.

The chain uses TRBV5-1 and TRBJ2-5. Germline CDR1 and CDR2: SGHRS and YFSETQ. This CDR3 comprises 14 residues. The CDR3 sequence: CASSPDGSQETQYF. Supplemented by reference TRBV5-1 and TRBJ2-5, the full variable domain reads KAGVTQTPRYLIKTRGQQVTLSCSPISGHRSVSWYQQTPGQGLQFLFEYFSETQRNKGNFPGRFSGRQFSNSRSEMNVSTLELGDSALYLCASSPDGSQETQYFGPGTRLLVL.

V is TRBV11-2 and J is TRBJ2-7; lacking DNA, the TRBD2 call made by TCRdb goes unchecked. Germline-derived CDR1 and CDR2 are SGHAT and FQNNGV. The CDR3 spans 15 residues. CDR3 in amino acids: CASSSRLAVSYEQYF.

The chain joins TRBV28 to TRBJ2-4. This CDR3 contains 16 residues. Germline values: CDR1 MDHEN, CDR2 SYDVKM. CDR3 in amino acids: CASASGPVLTKNMQYF.

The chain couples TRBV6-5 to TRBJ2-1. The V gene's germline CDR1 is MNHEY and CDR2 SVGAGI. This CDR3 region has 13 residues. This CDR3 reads CASSYSRGMGQFF.

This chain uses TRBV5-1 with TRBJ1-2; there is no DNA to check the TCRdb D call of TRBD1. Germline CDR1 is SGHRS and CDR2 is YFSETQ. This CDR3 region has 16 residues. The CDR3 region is CASIVSDRGPPNGYTF. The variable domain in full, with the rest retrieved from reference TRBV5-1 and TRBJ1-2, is KAGVTQTPRYLIKTRGQQVTLSCSPISGHRSVSWYQQTPGQGLQFLFEYFSETQRNKGNFPGRFSGRQFSNSRSEMNVSTLELGDSALYLCASIVSDRGPPNGYTFGSGTRLTVV.

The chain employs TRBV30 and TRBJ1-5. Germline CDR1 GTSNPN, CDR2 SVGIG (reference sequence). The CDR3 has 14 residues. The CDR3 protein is CAWSKGISNQPQHF.

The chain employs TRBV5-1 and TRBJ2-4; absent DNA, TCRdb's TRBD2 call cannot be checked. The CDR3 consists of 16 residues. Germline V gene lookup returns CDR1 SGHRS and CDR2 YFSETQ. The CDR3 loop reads CASSLSGSVGKNIQYF.

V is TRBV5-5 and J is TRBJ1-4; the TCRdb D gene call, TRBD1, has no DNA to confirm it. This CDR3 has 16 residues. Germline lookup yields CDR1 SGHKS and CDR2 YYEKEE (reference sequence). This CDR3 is CASRSGTGAFYEKLFF. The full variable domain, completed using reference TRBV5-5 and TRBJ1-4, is DAGVTQSPTHLIKTRGQQVTLRCSPISGHKSVSWYQQVLGQGPQFIFQYYEKEERGRGNFPDRFSARQFPNYSSELNVNALLLGDSALYLCASRSGTGAFYEKLFFGSGTQLSVL.

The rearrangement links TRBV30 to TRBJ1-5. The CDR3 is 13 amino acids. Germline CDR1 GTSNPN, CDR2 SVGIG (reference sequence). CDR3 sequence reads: CASSDGSNQPQHF.

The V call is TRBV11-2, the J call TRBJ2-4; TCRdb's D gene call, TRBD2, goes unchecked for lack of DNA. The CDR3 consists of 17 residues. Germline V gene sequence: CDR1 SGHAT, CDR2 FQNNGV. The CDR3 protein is CASSRSGPTGAKNMQYF. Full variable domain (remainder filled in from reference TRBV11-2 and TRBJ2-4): EAGVAQSPRYKIIEKRQSVAFWCNPISGHATLYWYQQILGQGPKLLIQFQNNGVVDDSQLPKDRFSAERLKGVDSTLKIQPAKLEDSAVYLCASSRSGPTGAKNMQYFGAGTRLSVL.

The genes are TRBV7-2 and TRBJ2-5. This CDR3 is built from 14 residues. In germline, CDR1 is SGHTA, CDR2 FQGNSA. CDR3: CASSLRHYQETQYF.

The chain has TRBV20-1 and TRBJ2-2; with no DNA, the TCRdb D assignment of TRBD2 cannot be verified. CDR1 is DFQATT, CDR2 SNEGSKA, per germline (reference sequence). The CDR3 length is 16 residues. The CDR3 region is CSARETSGGNTGELFF.

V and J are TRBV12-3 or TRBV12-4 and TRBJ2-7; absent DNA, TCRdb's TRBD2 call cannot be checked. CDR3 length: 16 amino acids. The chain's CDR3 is CASSLVPSGRGREQYF.

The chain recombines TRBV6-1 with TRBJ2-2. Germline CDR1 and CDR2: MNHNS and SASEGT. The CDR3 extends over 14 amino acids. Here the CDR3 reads CASRDGPATGELFF.

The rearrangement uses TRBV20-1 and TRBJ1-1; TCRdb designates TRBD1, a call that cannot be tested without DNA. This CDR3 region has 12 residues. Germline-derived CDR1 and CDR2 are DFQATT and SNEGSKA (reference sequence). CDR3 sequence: CSAFQGNTEAFF.

The CDR3 protein is CASKRGATYEQYF. The chain recombines TRBV12-3 or TRBV12-4 with TRBJ2-7; with no DNA, the TCRdb D assignment of TRBD2 cannot be verified. The CDR3 loop spans 13 amino acids.

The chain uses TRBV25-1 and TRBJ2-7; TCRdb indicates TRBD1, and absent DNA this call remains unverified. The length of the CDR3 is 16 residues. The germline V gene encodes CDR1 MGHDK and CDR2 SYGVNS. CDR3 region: CASSGTTGAFSYEQYF.

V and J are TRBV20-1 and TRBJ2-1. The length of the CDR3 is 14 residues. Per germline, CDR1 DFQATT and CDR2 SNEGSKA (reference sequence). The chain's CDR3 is CSARSGRSYNEQFF.

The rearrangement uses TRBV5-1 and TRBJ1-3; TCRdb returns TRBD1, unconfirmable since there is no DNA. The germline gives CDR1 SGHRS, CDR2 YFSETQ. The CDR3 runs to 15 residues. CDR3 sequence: CASNADTGTGNTIYF.